The clone carrying this T cell receptor (beta chain) was counted only a few times. TCR beta from blood CD8+ and CD4+ T cells was sequenced. Random-hexamer reverse transcription was applied to about 0.5 to 1 ug RNA. TCRdb itself ran the immunoSEQ multiplex PCR reads through MiXCR, one entry per CDR3 protein. The profile shows 250,000 to 300,000 distinct CDR3 sequences, around nine tenths of them singletons. The sample comes from a study of CD8 T cells in Susac syndrome. V was cut by 2 bases and J by 5 bases, with 12 bases left in between. CDR1 MNHEY and CDR2 SVGEGT come from the germline V gene. The CDR3 extends over 14 amino acids.

This TCR was recovered from a human donor with multiple sclerosis. The chain couples TRBV6-2 or TRBV6-3 to TRBJ1-1; a possible D gene is TRBD1 (5 bases). Sequenced input: CD8+ T cells from PBMCs. The CDR3 reads CASSYNGGGTEAFF. In nucleotides, the CDR3 is TGTGCCAGCAGTTACAATGGGGGAGGTACTGAAGCTTTCTTT.